One sample yielded the 28 T cell receptor beta chains listed below, sequenced in a study of shared clonotypes between healthy human individuals. Only CD45RO-negative cells positively selected for CCR7 counted as naive CD8 cells, so terminally differentiated effector memory CD45RA+ cells were excluded. The repertoire was sequenced with immunoSEQ multiplex PCR; TCRdb's copy has only in-frame clones and lacks some. The repertoire includes 500,000 to 700,000 clones, around 96% of them detected once, and around 0.12% sits in the top ten. The sample was naive CD8+ T cells sorted from blood. All receptors derive from a woman aged 30 to 39 in good health.

CDR3 residues: CASTRANYGYTF. The CDR3 DNA sequence: TGTGCCAGCACCAGGGCTAACTATGGCTACACCTTC. The genes are TRBV28 and TRBJ1-2, with D possibly matching TRBD1 (5 bases). Looked up from germline, CDR1 is MDHEN and CDR2 is SYDVKM. The CDR3 has 12 residues. V lost 7 bases, J lost 0 bases, and 6 bases lay in between.

The chain employs TRBV5-4 and TRBJ2-5; 8 bases align to TRBD2. This CDR3 has 16 residues. CDR1 is SGHNT, CDR2 YYREEE, per germline (reference sequence). V was clipped by 4 bases and J by 4 bases; unmatched bases: 12. The CDR3 sequence: CASSTGAGEGPETQYF. CDR3 sequence (DNA): TGTGCCAGCAGCACGGGAGCGGGAGAGGGGCCAGAGACCCAGTACTTC.

The chain recombines TRBV5-6 with TRBJ1-2; tentatively, D is TRBD1 (5 bases). The CDR3 covers 16 residues. V was cut by 2 bases and J by 1 base, with 15 bases left in between. Germline CDR1 and CDR2: SGHDT and YYEEEE. The CDR3 protein is CASSFSSAGINYGYTF. The CDR3 DNA reads TGTGCCAGCAGCTTTAGTTCGGCAGGGATTAACTATGGCTACACCTTC.

The chain has TRBV7-9 and TRBJ2-3, with TRBD1 matching 7 bases. This CDR3 region has 17 residues. Germline V gene sequence: CDR1 SEHNR, CDR2 FQNEAQ (reference sequence). V was clipped by 5 bases and J by 4 bases; unmatched bases: 15. CDR3 in DNA: TGTGCCAGCAGCCAGGGGACAGCGCAGGTTAGATCAGATACGCAGTATTTT. As protein: CASSQGTAQVRSDTQYF.

V and J are TRBV30 and TRBJ2-5; D ambiguous. The DNA end lines up better with TRBJ2-7; the J call may be wrong. Germline lookup yields CDR1 GTSNPN and CDR2 SVGIG (reference sequence). The CDR3 length is 10 residues. CDR3 loop: CAWSLDEQYF. In nucleotides, the CDR3 is TGTGCCTGGAGTCTGGACGAGCAGTACTTC.

The V and J genes are TRBV9 and TRBJ1-5; the match to TRBD1 covers 9 bases. Germline V gene sequence: CDR1 SGDLS, CDR2 YYNGEE. With 0 bases clipped from V and 5 bases from J, the junction kept 3 bases outside the gene matches. This CDR3 region has 15 residues. The CDR3 loop is CASSVGDREDQPQHF. The CDR3 DNA sequence: TGTGCCAGCAGCGTAGGGGACAGGGAAGATCAGCCCCAGCATTTT.

CDR3 region: CASSRGTGNYEQYF. The DNA for the CDR3 is TGTGCCAGTAGTAGGGGGACAGGGAACTACGAGCAGTACTTC. This chain uses TRBV19 with TRBJ2-7; 9 bases agree with TRBD1. V lost 4 bases, J lost 3 bases, and 4 bases stayed unmatched. Germline V gene data show CDR1 as LNHDA and CDR2 as SQIVND (reference sequence). This CDR3 is 14 amino acids long.

This chain joins TRBV28 and TRBJ2-5; 9 nucleotides match TRBD2. The trim removed 5 bases at V and 4 bases at J, leaving 5 bases unmatched. The CDR3 totals 14 residues. Germline CDR1 reads MDHEN; CDR2 reads SYDVKM. The CDR3 sequence is CASSVSGSSETQYF. The CDR3 coding sequence is TGTGCCAGCAGTGTTAGCGGGAGCTCAGAGACCCAGTACTTC.

The chain carries TRBV28 and TRBJ1-1, with a tentative D call TRBD1 (5 bases). Trimming took 5 bases from V and 0 from J, leaving 16 bases between them. CDR1 MDHEN and CDR2 SYDVKM come from the germline V gene. The CDR3 runs 16 residues. CDR3 sequence: CASSPGRGPLNTEAFF. CDR3 DNA sequence: TGTGCCAGCAGTCCGGGTCGGGGACCTCTGAACACTGAAGCTTTCTTT.

This rearrangement joins TRBV19 to TRBJ1-6; maybe TRBD1 (5 bases). The V end was cut by 5 bases, the J end by 10 bases, with 18 bases between. This CDR3 is 15 amino acids long. The germline V gene has CDR1 LNHDA and CDR2 SQIVND (reference sequence). The CDR3 spells CASSPDSSIRSPLHF. The CDR3 DNA reads as TGTGCCAGTAGTCCTGACAGCTCTATTAGGTCACCCCTCCACTTT. Full variable domain (outside the CDR3, taken from reference TRBV19 and TRBJ1-6): DGGITQSPKYLFRKEGQNVTLSCEQNLNHDAMYWYRQDPGQGLRLIYYSQIVNDFQKGDIAEGYSVSREKKESFPLTVTSAQKNPTAFYLCASSPDSSIRSPLHFGNGTRLTVT.

J is TRBJ2-7 and V is TRBV28, with TRBD2 as a possible D gene (5 bases). Trimming took 4 bases from V and 1 from J, leaving 17 bases between them. The CDR3 sequence is 16 residues long. Germline V lookup: CDR1 MDHEN, CDR2 SYDVKM. CDR3 sequence reads: CASSSVKEGSSYEQYF. As DNA, the CDR3 is TGTGCCAGCAGTTCCGTCAAGGAAGGGAGTTCCTACGAGCAGTACTTC.

The genes are TRBV4-1 and TRBJ2-7, with D perhaps being TRBD1 or TRBD2 (5 bases each). Germline CDR1 reads MGHRA; CDR2 reads YSYEKL. The CDR3 has 13 amino acids. The V end was cut by 1 base, the J end by 5 bases, with 9 bases between. The CDR3 protein is CASSQGGFHEQYF. CDR3 nucleotides: TGCGCCAGCAGCCAAGGGGGGTTCCACGAGCAGTACTTC.

J is TRBJ1-2 and V is TRBV28; 11 bases agree with TRBD1. The germline gives CDR1 MDHEN, CDR2 SYDVKM. Losses at the gene ends were 1 base for V and 6 bases for J; bases not matched to a gene: 7. The CDR3 has 16 amino acids. The DNA of the CDR3 is TGTGCCAGCAGTTTATTCCTTTGGGACAGGGGGAATGGCTACACCTTC. Translated, it gives CASSLFLWDRGNGYTF.

The CDR3 loop is CASSAGGINYGYTF. As DNA, the CDR3 is TGTGCCAGCAGTGCTGGAGGGATTAACTATGGCTACACCTTC. This rearrangement joins TRBV2 to TRBJ1-2; D unclear. The CDR3 has 14 amino acids. Trimming cost V 4 bases and J 1 base, with 10 bases left between them. Per germline, CDR1 SNHLY and CDR2 FYNNEI.

The table lists this clone with a count of one. The chain combines TRBV9 with TRBJ1-2, with D possibly being TRBD1 (5 bases). V was pared by 2 bases and J by 6 bases, with 14 bases between. The CDR3 sequence is 14 residues long. Germline loops: CDR1 SGDLS, CDR2 YYNGEE. The CDR3 reads CASSVPGLNHGYTF. The CDR3 nucleotides are TGTGCCAGCAGCGTCCCGGGACTGAACCATGGCTACACCTTC. Combining the CDR3 with reference TRBV9 and TRBJ1-2 gives the whole variable domain DSGVTQTPKHLITATGQRVTLRCSPRSGDLSVYWYQQSLDQGLQFLIQYYNGEERAKGNILERFSAQQFPDLHSELNLSSLELGDSALYFCASSVPGLNHGYTFGSGTRLTVV.

The rearrangement joins TRBV28 to TRBJ1-1; D might be TRBD1 (6 bases). This CDR3 has 13 residues. Trimming shortened V by 2 bases and J by 11 bases, and 15 bases separated the two germline ends. From germline, CDR1 is MDHEN and CDR2 SYDVKM. The CDR3 DNA reads as TGTGCCAGCAGTTTACTCCGGGACACTAAGGCTTTCTTT. This codes for CASSLLRDTKAFF.

The genes are TRBV28 and TRBJ1-1; D perhaps matches TRBD1 (6 bases). Germline V lookup: CDR1 MDHEN, CDR2 SYDVKM. The length of the CDR3 is 12 residues. V was trimmed by 6 bases and J by 4 bases, leaving 9 bases between them. CDR3 in DNA: TGTGCCAGCAGGGGGGCCGGCACTGAAGCTTTCTTT. This gives the protein CASRGAGTEAFF.

This clone was found once. The chain recombines TRBV27 with TRBJ1-2, with 7 bases aligning to TRBD1. In germline, CDR1 is MNHEY, CDR2 SMNVEV (reference sequence). This CDR3 is built from 13 residues. Trimming took 6 bases from V and 3 from J; bases not matched to a gene: 4. The CDR3 DNA follows: TGTGCCAGCAGACACAGGGGATACTATGGCTACACCTTC. Its protein product is CASRHRGYYGYTF.

V gene TRBV10-1 combines with J gene TRBJ1-4; D gene uncertain. CDR1 and CDR2 from the germline V gene are WNHNN and SYGVQD (reference sequence). This CDR3 is 13 amino acids long. V shed 6 bases and J shed 4 bases, with 9 bases lying between them. The CDR3 sequence is CASRGGINEKLFF. CDR3 DNA sequence: TGCGCCAGCAGAGGCGGAATTAATGAAAAACTGTTTTTT.

This sequence joins TRBV28 and TRBJ2-7; tentatively, D is TRBD1 or TRBD2 (5 bases each). Germline V gives CDR1 MDHEN, CDR2 SYDVKM. Trimming cost V 3 bases and J 2 bases, with 11 bases left between them. CDR3 size: 14 residues. DNA of the CDR3: TGTGCCAGCAGTTTTTGGGGGAGCACCTACGAGCAGTACTTC. This translates into CASSFWGSTYEQYF.

V and J are TRBV7-6 and TRBJ2-2, with no clear D. CDR1 and CDR2 (germline): SGHVS, FNYEAQ. V gave up 1 base and J gave up 3 bases, with 9 bases separating them. The CDR3 loop spans 15 amino acids. This CDR3 is CASSLGSRHTGELFF. The CDR3 DNA is TGTGCCAGCAGCTTAGGGTCTAGGCACACCGGGGAGCTGTTTTTT.

The chain is built from TRBV5-4 and TRBJ2-1; no clear D. Germline V gene lookup returns CDR1 SGHNT and CDR2 YYREEE (reference sequence). CDR3 length: 16 amino acids. Trimming removed 0 bases at V and 0 bases at J, with 10 bases between. Here the CDR3 DNA reads TGTGCCAGCAGCTTGGCCTACCGGAGCTCCTACAATGAGCAGTTCTTC. As protein: CASSLAYRSSYNEQFF.

The V call is TRBV5-8, the J call TRBJ1-1; D call uncertain. V lost 0 bases, J lost 4 bases, and 10 bases lay in between. This CDR3 has 14 residues. Per the germline V gene, CDR1 is SGHTS and CDR2 is YDEGEE. Written as DNA, the CDR3 is TGTGCCAGCAGCTTGGAGTGGGGAACCACTGAAGCTTTCTTT. Protein sequence: CASSLEWGTTEAFF.

This chain joins TRBV28 and TRBJ2-7; either TRBD1 or TRBD2 may supply D (5 bases each). Germline V gene sequence: CDR1 MDHEN, CDR2 SYDVKM. This CDR3 has 15 residues. With 5 bases removed from V and 0 bases from J, the gap between germline ends came to 14 bases. The CDR3 DNA is TGTGCCAGCAGTACCGGGACGGACCACTCCTACGAGCAGTACTTC. Encoded protein: CASSTGTDHSYEQYF.

The chain links TRBV7-8 to TRBJ2-7; 10 nucleotides align to TRBD2. Germline values: CDR1 SGHVS, CDR2 FQNEAQ. The junction had 8 bases not matched to a gene; V was cut back by 5 bases and J by 4 bases. CDR3 size: 15 residues. The CDR3: CASSIGTSEPYEQYF. Here the CDR3 DNA reads TGTGCCAGCAGCATAGGGACTAGCGAGCCTTACGAGCAGTACTTC.

This clone was detected only once. The CDR3, as DNA: TGTGCCAGCAGTGAAAGGGATCAATTACGAATAGCCAAAAACATTCAGTACTTC. Its translation is CASSERDQLRIAKNIQYF. This sequence joins TRBV2 and TRBJ2-4; no definite D call. V gave up 2 bases and J gave up 0 bases, with 17 bases separating them. Germline assignment: CDR1 SNHLY and CDR2 FYNNEI. The CDR3 runs 18 residues.

The chain combines TRBV18 with TRBJ2-7, with D possibly being TRBD2 (5 bases). CDR1 is KGHSH, CDR2 LQKENI, per germline. Trimming stripped 3 bases from V and 1 base from J, with 16 bases between. The length of the CDR3 is 16 residues. The CDR3: CASSPGSTGGSYEQYF. Written as DNA, the CDR3 is TGTGCCAGCTCACCGGGGAGTACCGGTGGATCCTACGAGCAGTACTTC.

V and J are TRBV4-1 and TRBJ2-7; 7 bases agree with TRBD1. Germline CDR1 MGHRA, CDR2 YSYEKL. V dropped 1 base and J dropped 2; count of bases not matched to a gene: 11. This CDR3 is built from 17 residues. The CDR3, as DNA: TGCGCCAGCAGCCAAGGGGGACAGATTCTCCAGGCCTACGAGCAGTACTTC. This codes for CASSQGGQILQAYEQYF.